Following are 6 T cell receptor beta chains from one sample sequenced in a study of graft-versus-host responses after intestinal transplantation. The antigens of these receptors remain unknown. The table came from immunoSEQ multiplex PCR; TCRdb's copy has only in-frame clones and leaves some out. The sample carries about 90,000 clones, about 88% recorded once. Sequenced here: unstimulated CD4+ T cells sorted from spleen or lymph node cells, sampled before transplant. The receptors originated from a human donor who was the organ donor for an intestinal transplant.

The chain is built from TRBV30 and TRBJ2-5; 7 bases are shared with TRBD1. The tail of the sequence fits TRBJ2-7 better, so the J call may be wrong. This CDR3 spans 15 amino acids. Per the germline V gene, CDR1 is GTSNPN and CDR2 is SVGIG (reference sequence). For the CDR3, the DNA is TGTGCCTGGAGGGAGTGGGGGACAGCTAGCTACGAGCAGTACTTC. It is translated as CAWREWGTASYEQYF.

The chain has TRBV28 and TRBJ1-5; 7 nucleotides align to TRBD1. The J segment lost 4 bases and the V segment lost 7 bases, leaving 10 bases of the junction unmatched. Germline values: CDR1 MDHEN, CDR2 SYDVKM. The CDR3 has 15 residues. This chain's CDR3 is CASTHQGGRNQPQHF. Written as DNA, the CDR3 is TGTGCCAGCACTCATCAGGGGGGACGGAATCAGCCCCAGCATTTT.

The CDR3 sequence is CASSLDRGYEQYF. In DNA, the CDR3 is TGTGCCAGTAGCCTCGACAGGGGGTACGAGCAGTACTTC. V is TRBV19 and J is TRBJ2-7; TRBD1 agrees at 9 bases. V was clipped by 6 bases and J by 4 bases; unmatched bases: 4. Germline loops: CDR1 LNHDA, CDR2 SQIVND (reference sequence). CDR3 size: 13 residues.

The CDR3 spells CASRENRVSYGYTF. The CDR3 DNA is TGTGCCAGCAGAGAGAACAGGGTCAGCTATGGCTACACCTTC. This chain joins TRBV6-5 and TRBJ1-2, with a possible D match to TRBD1 (6 bases). V shed 6 bases and J shed 4 bases, with 15 bases lying between them. Looked up from germline, CDR1 is MNHEY and CDR2 is SVGAGI. This CDR3 has 14 residues.

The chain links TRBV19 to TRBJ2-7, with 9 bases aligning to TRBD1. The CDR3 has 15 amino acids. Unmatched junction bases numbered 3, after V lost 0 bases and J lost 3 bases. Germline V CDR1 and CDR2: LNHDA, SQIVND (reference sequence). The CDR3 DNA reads TGTGCCAGTAGTATAGAACCGGGACAGGGCTACGAGCAGTACTTC. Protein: CASSIEPGQGYEQYF.

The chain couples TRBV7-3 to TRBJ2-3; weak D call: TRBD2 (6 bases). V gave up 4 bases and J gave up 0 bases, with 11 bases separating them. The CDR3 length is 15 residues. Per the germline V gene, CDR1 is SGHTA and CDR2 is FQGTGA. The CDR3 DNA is TGTGCCAGCAGCTCCCGGGGGACTAGCACAGATACGCAGTATTTT. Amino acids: CASSSRGTSTDTQYF.